This entry lists 26 T cell receptor beta chains sequenced from one sample in a study of T cells in Graves' hyperthyroidism and ophthalmopathy. RNA transcripts served as the template for amplifying TCR beta CDR3 regions. First-round RT-PCR targeting the TCR CDR3 was performed with the HTBI primer set. TCRdb reanalysed the multiplex PCR reads using MiXCR and keeps one entry per CDR3 protein. This table holds under 700,000 distinct CDR3 sequences, around 45% found once. Sequenced sample: peripheral blood or thyroid tissue (not recorded which). These TCRs come from a woman in her late teens or twenties with Graves' hyperthyroidism.

This clonotype was detected only a few times. The chain links TRBV9 to TRBJ2-6, with D possibly matching TRBD2 (6 bases). The germline V gene has CDR1 SGDLS and CDR2 YYNGEE. V was pared by 5 bases and J by 0 bases, with 21 bases between. CDR3 length equals 19 residues. CDR3 region: CASSAPWDSGSSGANVLTF. DNA for the CDR3: TGTGCCAGCAGTGCACCGTGGGACTCGGGCTCCTCTGGGGCCAACGTCCTGACTTTC.

The rearrangement links TRBV5-6 to TRBJ1-1; D is ambiguous. This CDR3 has 15 amino acids. V was cut by 5 bases and J by 0 bases, with 14 bases left in between. Germline V gene lookup returns CDR1 SGHDT and CDR2 YYEEEE. The CDR3: CASSATYTVNTEAFF. CDR3 nucleotides: TGTGCCAGCAGTGCTACGTACACAGTGAACACTGAAGCTTTCTTT. The variable domain in full, with the rest retrieved from reference TRBV5-6 and TRBJ1-1, is DAGVTQSPTHLIKTRGQQVTLRCSPKSGHDTVSWYQQALGQGPQFIFQYYEEEERQRGNFPDRFSGHQFPNYSSELNVNALLLGDSALYLCASSATYTVNTEAFFGQGTRLTVV.

The J gene is TRBJ1-1, the V gene TRBV7-9, with D perhaps matching TRBD1 (5 bases). V gave up 5 bases and J gave up 4 bases, with 17 bases separating them. Germline loops: CDR1 SEHNR, CDR2 FQNEAQ (reference sequence). CDR3 length equals 15 residues. CDR3 sequence reads: CASSRLLGAGTEAFF. DNA of the CDR3: TGTGCCAGCAGCCGTCTCCTCGGGGCGGGCACTGAAGCTTTCTTT.

This clonotype was detected only a few times. The rearrangement joins TRBV12-3 or TRBV12-4 to TRBJ1-1; D remains unclear. Trimming took off 5 bases at V and 4 bases at J, with 8 bases between the two ends. This CDR3 has 12 residues. The CDR3, as DNA: TGTGCCAGCAGTCCCCCGACCACTGAAGCTTTCTTT. Protein product: CASSPPTTEAFF.

V gene TRBV2 combines with J gene TRBJ2-7; TRBD2 aligns across 14 bases. The CDR3 consists of 16 residues. Germline V lookup: CDR1 SNHLY, CDR2 FYNNEI. V was pared by 6 bases and J by 4 bases, with 8 bases of the junction left unmatched. The CDR3 DNA sequence: TGTGCCAGCAGCAGTGGGACTAGCGGGAGTATATACGAGCAGTACTTC. It encodes CASSSGTSGSIYEQYF.

Notes on this clonotype: One junction end disagrees with the germline gene, perhaps due to a read error. This chain connects TRBV5-1 to TRBJ2-7; 7 bases are a match to TRBD1. Germline values: CDR1 SGHRS, CDR2 YFSETQ. The CDR3 covers 13 residues. CDR3 coding DNA: TGCGCCAGCAGCTTCGGGACAGACTACAAGCAGTACTTC. As protein: CASSFGTDYKQYF.

About this clonotype: The junction shows a germline mismatch at one end, possibly a read error. The J gene is TRBJ2-5, the V gene TRBV15; D gene unclear. Germline-derived CDR1 and CDR2 are LNHNV and YYDKDF (reference sequence). The CDR3 is 12 residues long. CDR3 bases: TGTGCCACCAGGAAAGGCCAAGAGGCCCAGTACTTC. Translated: CATRKGQEAQYF. Looking up the rest from reference TRBV15 and TRBJ2-5 gives the full variable domain: DAMVIQNPRYQVTQFGKPVTLSCSQTLNHNVMYWYQQKSSQAPKLLFHYYDKDFNNEADTPDNFQSRRPNTSFCFLDIRSPGLGDTAMYLCATRKGQEAQYFGPGTRLLVL.

This chain links TRBV20-1 with TRBJ1-4; possibly TRBD1 for D (6 bases). Germline V CDR1 and CDR2: DFQATT, SNEGSKA (reference sequence). Trimming shortened V by 7 bases and J by 7 bases, and 13 bases separated the two germline ends. CDR3 length: 12 amino acids. The CDR3 region has the DNA TGCAGTGTCCACAGGGTGTTTGAAAAACTGTTTTTT. Protein sequence: CSVHRVFEKLFF.

This clonotype was picked up many times. The rearrangement uses TRBV7-2 and TRBJ2-5; 9 bases are shared with TRBD2. Germline trimming cut 6 bases from V and 5 bases from J; bases unmatched to any gene: 7. Germline V lookup: CDR1 SGHTA, CDR2 FQGNSA. The CDR3 spans 14 residues. The CDR3 DNA is TGTGCCAGCAGACGAAGACTAGCGGCGGAGACCCAGTACTTC. Translated: CASRRRLAAETQYF. The whole variable domain, remainder taken from reference TRBV7-2 and TRBJ2-5, is GAGVSQSPSNKVTEKGKDVELRCDPISGHTALYWYRQSLGQGLEFLIYFQGNSAPDKSGLPSDRFSAERTGGSVSTLTIQRTQQEDSAVYLCASRRRLAAETQYFGPGTRLLVL.

This clonotype was observed a single time. A much larger clone is a single base away; this may be a read error. V gene TRBV2 combines with J gene TRBJ1-2, with D perhaps TRBD1 (5 bases). With 3 bases removed from V and 6 bases from J, the gap between germline ends came to 8 bases. This CDR3 is built from 12 residues. The germline V gene has CDR1 SNHLY and CDR2 FYNNEI. The CDR3 sequence: CASSESGNGYTF. The CDR3 coding sequence is TGTGCCAGCAGTGAGTCAGGGAATGGCTACACCTTC.

This clonotype showed up many times. This chain joins TRBV7-8 and TRBJ1-1; D unclear. V was clipped by 3 bases and J by 6 bases, with 5 bases between them. This CDR3 contains 11 residues. CDR1 is SGHVS and CDR2 is FQNEAQ in the germline V gene. The CDR3 loop is CASSFVSEAFF. CDR3 nucleotides: TGTGCCAGCAGCTTCGTGTCTGAAGCTTTCTTT.

The chain uses TRBV29-1 and TRBJ2-6; D is unresolved. The CDR3 has 13 amino acids. Germline CDR1 is SQVTM and CDR2 is ANQGSEA. V was shortened by 5 bases and J by 0 bases, with 5 bases between the two germline ends. The CDR3 DNA sequence: TGCAGCGTTAGTGACTCTGGGGCCAACGTCCTGACTTTC. Protein product: CSVSDSGANVLTF.

The CDR3 protein is CSARQGLKSYGYTF. As DNA, the CDR3 is TGCAGTGCGAGACAGGGATTGAAGAGCTATGGCTACACCTTC. The chain carries TRBV20-1 and TRBJ1-2; 7 bases are a match to TRBD1. The CDR3 sequence is 14 residues long. Germline V gene sequence: CDR1 DFQATT, CDR2 SNEGSKA (reference sequence). V lost 6 bases, J lost 4 bases, and 11 bases stayed unmatched.

This sequence joins TRBV2 and TRBJ2-7, with D unresolved. The CDR3 spans 13 residues. V shed 6 bases and J shed 0 bases, with 9 bases lying between them. Germline V lookup: CDR1 SNHLY, CDR2 FYNNEI. This chain's CDR3 is CASSGPNSYEQYF. CDR3 in DNA: TGTGCCAGCAGCGGGCCAAACTCCTACGAGCAGTACTTC.

The gene calls are TRBV2 and TRBJ1-2, with TRBD1 identical over 9 bases. After removal of 5 bases from V and 4 bases from J, the junction contained 11 bases not matched to a gene. The CDR3 is made up of 16 amino acids. CDR1 and CDR2 from the germline V gene are SNHLY and FYNNEI. The CDR3 here is CASSSAETGGSYGYTF. In DNA form, the CDR3 reads TGTGCCAGCAGTTCCGCTGAGACAGGGGGGAGCTATGGCTACACCTTC.

Regarding this clonotype: A read error may explain this, as a much larger clone is one base away. The rearrangement joins TRBV24-1 to TRBJ2-5, with D possibly being TRBD2 (7 bases). This CDR3 has 12 amino acids. Germline V gene data show CDR1 as KGHDR and CDR2 as SFDVKD. The V gene lost 9 bases and the J gene lost 5 bases, with 12 bases spanning the gap. The CDR3 DNA is TGTGCCACCGGTGGGGGGGCGGAGACCCAGTACTTC. It translates to CATGGGAETQYF.

In nucleotides, the CDR3 is TGTGCCAGCAGCGCCAGTGGGTATGGCTACACCTTC. Translated: CASSASGYGYTF. The rearrangement uses TRBV7-2 and TRBJ1-2; D remains unclear. V lost 5 bases to trimming and J lost 5 bases, with 9 bases between them. Germline CDR1 SGHTA, CDR2 FQGNSA. CDR3 size: 12 residues.

This clonotype was counted at least ten times. This rearrangement joins TRBV29-1 to TRBJ1-1; D is unresolved. Trimming pared 5 bases from V and 2 bases from J, leaving 12 bases between. This CDR3 region has 13 residues. Per the germline V gene, CDR1 is SQVTM and CDR2 is ANQGSEA. The CDR3 here is CSVFQDHNTEAFF. Written as DNA, the CDR3 is TGCAGCGTTTTTCAGGACCATAACACTGAAGCTTTCTTT.

Only a few counts were recorded for this clonotype. The chain links TRBV9 to TRBJ2-7, with D perhaps TRBD2 (5 bases). V was shortened by 6 bases and J by 0 bases, with 16 bases between the two germline ends. This CDR3 spans 15 amino acids. Per the germline V gene, CDR1 is SGDLS and CDR2 is YYNGEE. The CDR3: CASIKKADSSYEQYF. The CDR3 DNA follows: TGTGCCAGCATCAAAAAAGCGGATAGCTCCTACGAGCAGTACTTC.

The chain joins TRBV25-1 to TRBJ1-1, with 7 nucleotides matching TRBD1. The V gene's germline CDR1 is MGHDK and CDR2 SYGVNS. Unmatched junction bases numbered 9, after V lost 8 bases and J lost 0 bases. This CDR3 has 15 amino acids. The CDR3 spells CASRGGGGMNTEAFF. DNA of the CDR3: TGTGCCAGCCGGGGAGGGGGCGGAATGAACACTGAAGCTTTCTTT.

This clonotype was picked up many times. This CDR3 is CASSPLDQEKLFF. The CDR3 DNA reads as TGTGCCAGCAGCCCCCTCGATCAAGAAAAACTGTTTTTT. The chain joins TRBV7-9 to TRBJ1-4; no clear D gene. This CDR3 has 13 residues. Germline assignment: CDR1 SEHNR and CDR2 FQNEAQ (reference sequence). V was clipped by 5 bases and J by 8 bases, with 12 bases between them.

This clonotype was seen repeatedly, ten times or more. The chain joins TRBV10-3 to TRBJ2-7, with D tentatively TRBD2 (6 bases). Germline V gene data show CDR1 as ENHRY and CDR2 as SYGVKD. The CDR3 consists of 14 residues. The germline V and J ends were trimmed by 8 bases and 3 bases, with 17 bases remaining between them. CDR3 nucleotides: TGTGCCATCGCGTCCGGGACTTCCGGCTACGAGCAGTACTTC. Protein product: CAIASGTSGYEQYF.

This clonotype has at least ten counts. This chain joins TRBV7-9 and TRBJ1-2; D gene uncertain. This CDR3 has 13 residues. Germline values: CDR1 SEHNR, CDR2 FQNEAQ (reference sequence). Trimming stripped 5 bases from V and 0 bases from J, with 7 bases between. This CDR3 reads CASSPEANYGYTF. As DNA, the CDR3 is TGTGCCAGCAGCCCCGAAGCTAACTATGGCTACACCTTC.

As for this clonotype: This CDR3 is missing its conserved last phenylalanine or tryptophan, likely due to a read error. Because the CDR3's place on the DNA is in doubt, the DNA is left out and the CDR3 is given as listed by TCRdb. This chain's CDR3 is CASSFTGTS. This rearrangement joins TRBV12-3 or TRBV12-4 to TRBJ1-6. The CDR3 spans 9 residues, counting both ends.

This chain uses TRBV20-1 with TRBJ2-5; either TRBD1 or TRBD2 may fit D (6 bases each). Germline CDR1 DFQATT, CDR2 SNEGSKA (reference sequence). Trimming stripped 0 bases from V and 1 base from J, with 12 bases between. The CDR3 is made up of 15 amino acids. The CDR3, as DNA: TGCAGTGCTAGAGAAACGGGGGCAGGCCAAGAGACCCAGTACTTC. Its translation: CSARETGAGQETQYF.

V usage is TRBV11-3 and J usage is TRBJ1-1; 12 bases match TRBD1. After removal of 4 bases from V and 6 bases from J, the junction contained 6 bases not matched to a gene. Germline V gene lookup returns CDR1 SGHNT and CDR2 YENEEA. CDR3 length: 15 amino acids. The CDR3 region has the DNA TGTGCCAGCAGCTGGGGACAGGGGGCTCTCCCTGAAGCTTTCTTT. Translating gives CASSWGQGALPEAFF.